The TCR beta chain under discussion was sequenced for a study of T cells in Graves' hyperthyroidism and ophthalmopathy (dated by TCRdb to about 2019). Background for the entire study: A discovery cohort of about 96 patients, 43 with Graves' ophthalmopathy and approximately 57 with stable Graves' hyperthyroidism, was used to find distinguishing TCR V-J signatures. Once sampling was done, hyperthyroidism patients were given methimazole at a starting dose of 30 mg daily, whereas ophthalmopathy patients were given high-dose intravenous methylprednisolone. In addition, the study compared T-cell repertoires in thyroid tissue and in blood from several Graves' hyperthyroidism patients. Whether ophthalmopathy could be predicted prospectively was tested in an independent validation cohort made up of approximately 19 hyperthyroidism patients plus 17 patients who later progressed to ophthalmopathy. For training and testing, the 110 or so patients in the discovery cohort were randomly divided in a 7:3 ratio. According to the paper, TCR Vbeta CDR3 sequencing was carried out on more than 120 peripheral blood samples, which came from around 43 ophthalmopathy, around 74 hyperthyroidism and roughly 17 progressor patients. Results and caveats for the whole study, not just this receptor: Most expanded thyroid clonotypes (frequency above 0.001) were also found in blood, which suggests that blood repertoires may mirror thyroid immune responses. A model built on a 13 V-J signature distinguished ophthalmopathy from stable hyperthyroidism, reaching 87.88% sensitivity and around 81% specificity in cross-validation and 80%/75% in testing. In validation, progression to ophthalmopathy was predicted by the model with roughly 69% sensitivity and 72% to 85% specificity, a median of around 6.5 months before onset. Sample size was not statistically predetermined, and investigators were not blinded to group allocation.

Stable Graves' hyperthyroidism was defined as no progression to ophthalmopathy during 18 months of follow-up. Hyperthyroidism patients were newly diagnosed, had a disease duration of under 2 months, and were aged 18 to 65 years. Any patient with an uncontrolled infection, another autoimmune disease, pregnancy or lactation was excluded. Diagnoses were based on clinical symptoms, serum thyroxine and TRAb, thyroid ultrasound and orbital computed tomography. Trizol reagent was used to extract total RNA, and RNA quality was then checked on an Agilent 2100 Bioanalyzer. TCR beta CDR3 regions were amplified from RNA transcripts. The TCR CDR3 was subjected to a first round of RT-PCR using the HTBI primer set and the Qiagen OneStep RT-PCR kit. A second multiplex PCR round built the libraries, followed by size selection and purification. Libraries were sequenced paired-end with 100 bp reads on an Illumina HiSeq2000. The paper's data handling went like this. SOAPnuke was used to process the raw data, throwing out any read that contained adapters or uncalled bases, had a mean Phred below 15, or lacked an exact constant-primer or identifier match. COPE v1.2.5 was used to merge high-quality paired reads, and clonotypes were defined as unique nucleotide sequences. MiTCR v1.1 was used to align the clonotypes against IMGT TRBV, TRBD and TRBJ reference segments. The analysis was restricted to V-J combinations with a frequency above 0.0001, which together covered 99% to 99.2% of the repertoires. A TCS score was defined as the ratio of F50 (clonal expansion) to E x V (chaos), with BLOSUM62-based TCRdist applied between CDR3 peptides within each V-J. Welch's t-statistics and random forest reduced roughly 500 V-J features to 13, which were used in a naive Bayes classifier (R e1071). TCRdb cleaned the public reads at Q25 with fastp, built clones with MiXCR and kept in-frame beta chains. Duplicate CDR3 protein sequences are folded into a single record with the most common DNA and genes. None of the V and J calls come from the authors' own analysis; TCRdb made them. The sample table shows approximately 590,000 distinct CDR3 sequences, and around 46% are seen once. The ten largest clones take up nearly 8.5% of the sample.

CDR1 and CDR2, per the germline V gene (reference sequence), are DFQATT and SNEGSKA. V loses 3 bases at its end and J loses 2 bases; junction bases beyond the gene matches: 5. The CDR3 runs 14 residues from the cysteine to the phenylalanine. Only the CDR3 region is kept as DNA, spanning 42 bases read in frame from base 1. This clonotype was observed a handful of times. What antigen it recognizes has not been identified. No qualities accompany the bases; no much larger clone lies one base away. Source material: peripheral blood or thyroid tissue (not recorded which). The origin of this receptor is a woman under 30 with Graves' hyperthyroidism. Donor details come from another sample of the same person, matched by shared clones. The chain employs TRBV20-1 and TRBJ2-7, and 9 junction bases match TRBD1. The CDR3 is CSARGTGIAYEQYF. The nucleotides read TGCAGTGCTAGGGGGACAGGGATAGCCTACGAGCAGTACTTC.